This T cell receptor beta chain comes out of a study of T cells in Graves' hyperthyroidism and ophthalmopathy. Study-wide results and limits: In the analysis, a 13 V-J model separated ophthalmopathy from stable hyperthyroidism.

This clonotype was observed many times. Its antigen is unidentified. The CDR3 length is 17 residues. Trimming removed 6 bases at V and 3 bases at J, with 22 bases between. Germline CDR1 SGHAT, CDR2 FQNNGV. There were TCR beta CDR3 regions amplified from RNA transcripts. During a first-round RT-PCR of the TCR CDR3, the HTBI primer set was used. One entry per CDR3 protein results from TCRdb running MiXCR on the multiplex PCR reads. The repertoire holds about 520,000 distinct CDR3 sequences, around 22% seen once, with approximately 10% in the top ten. Under 3 months was the duration of disease in ophthalmopathy patients, who also had a Clinical Activity Score of at least 3 and a NOSPECS grade of at least 4. The diagnoses drew upon clinical symptoms, serum thyroxine and TRAb, thyroid ultrasound and orbital computed tomography.

The V gene is TRBV11-2, the J gene TRBJ2-3; TRBD1 is a possible D gene (6 bases). The TCR sequence derives from a woman younger than 45 with Graves' ophthalmopathy. Sequenced material: blood. The CDR3 DNA reads TGTGCCAGCAGTTACTACACAGGGCGTTTAAGGACAGATACGCAGTATTTT. As protein: CASSYYTGRLRTDTQYF.